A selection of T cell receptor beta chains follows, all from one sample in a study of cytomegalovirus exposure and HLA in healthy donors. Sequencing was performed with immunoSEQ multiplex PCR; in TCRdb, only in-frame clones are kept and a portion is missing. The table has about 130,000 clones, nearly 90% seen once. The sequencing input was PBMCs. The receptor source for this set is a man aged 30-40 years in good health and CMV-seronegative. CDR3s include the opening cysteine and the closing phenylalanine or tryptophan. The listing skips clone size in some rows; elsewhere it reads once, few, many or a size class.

CASSTGQVSYEQYF | 14 | NA | TRBV9
CASSVVGATEAFF | 13 | NA | TRBV9
CASSLQTQANTEAFF | 15 | NA | TRBV19
CASSKGLAGGPGNEQFF | 17 | NA | TRBV28
CASSPGANEKLFF | 13 | NA | TRBV18
CASRSRDRDSNQPQHF | 16 | NA | TRBV23-1
CASSLGQESSYNSPLHF | 17 | few | TRBV7-8
CASSYSLGGGNYEQYF | 16 | once | TRBV6-5
CASRPGTGGYITDTQYF | 17 | NA | TRBV5-1
CASSSGLADETQYF | 14 | NA | TRBV27
CASSYRPRVGEAFF | 14 | NA | TRBV6-5
CASSRDRGDYGYTF | 14 | NA | TRBV7-2
CASLRKLAGGDEQYF | 15 | few | TRBV6-1
CASSYPQFTPYNEQFF | 16 | once | TRBV6-5
CSVEGGQGTDTQYF | 14 | once | TRBV29-1
CASSGRGANNSPLHF | 15 | NA | TRBV9
CSVENERGKLFF | 12 | many | TRBV29-1
CASSVMGADGYTF | 13 | NA | TRBV6-1
CASHREPYEQYF | 12 | NA | TRBV7-8
CASSSYDLQETQYF | 14 | NA | TRBV11-2
CASSSRGYRDQPQHF | 15 | NA | TRBV19
CASSLKVGARDTQYF | 15 | once | TRBV7-9
CASSPTGHSGNTIYF | 15 | NA | TRBV6-4
CASSPGNDFFNTEAFF | 16 | NA | TRBV7-3
CASSPRVSSYNSPLHF | 16 | NA | TRBV7-2
CASSEFGRPGQGRSPLHF | 18 | NA | TRBV10-1
CSVVQDNLGYIF | 12 | NA | TRBV29-1
CASSFSRRGETQYF | 14 | NA | TRBV7-2
CASSTQGAHQPQHF | 14 | NA | TRBV27
CASSIWDSGTRVFF | 14 | NA | TRBV19
CASRGTGGETQYF | 13 | once | TRBV28
CAGQGQPSTEQYF | 13 | NA | TRBV7-9
CASSHALQGGNTIYF | 15 | NA | TRBV4-1
CASSWSRDRVGYNEQFF | 17 | NA | TRBV27
CASSLYSSLTEAFF | 14 | NA | TRBV5-1
CASRDHRGDDYGYTF | 15 | NA | TRBV5-1
CASSLERVESYEKLFF | 16 | NA | TRBV7-9
CSVEDGGGVGYEQYF | 15 | NA | TRBV29-1
CASSYDSTDQPQHF | 14 | NA | TRBV19
CASSHGGAREEQFF | 14 | NA | TRBV5-1
CASSPDSTGELFF | 13 | NA | TRBV18
CASSLSRGTYEQYF | 14 | NA | TRBV5-1
CASSRSNQPQHF | 12 | NA | TRBV7-8
CASSLRWTGELFF | 13 | NA | TRBV5-1
CASSWGQEQYF | 11 | NA | TRBV5-6
CASSSWTSDQETQYF | 15 | NA | TRBV7-6
CATISVGAANYGYTF | 15 | NA | TRBV28
CASRNGGNQPQHF | 13 | NA | TRBV28
CASSLPPTSGGSDEQFF | 17 | once | TRBV11-2
CASSQPGTVNTEAFF | 15 | NA | TRBV4-1
CASSMWETETQYF | 13 | NA | TRBV19
CASSLILGVSETQYF | 15 | NA | TRBV7-2
CASSSNRGSSYNEQFF | 16 | NA | TRBV7-8
CASRSAYEQYF | 11 | NA | TRBV28